The 31 T cell receptor beta chains given below trace back to one sample, sequenced in a study of blood T cell repertoires in COVID-19. The table came from immunoSEQ multiplex PCR; TCRdb's copy has only in-frame clones and leaves some out. The sample records approximately 200,000 clones, about nine tenths being singletons. The sample consisted of peripheral blood. The receptors here all came from an older woman with acute or convalescent COVID-19.

The chain is built from TRBV5-1 and TRBJ2-2; D unresolved. V lost 6 bases to trimming and J lost 5 bases, with 8 bases between them. The CDR3 is made up of 12 amino acids. The germline CDR1 and CDR2 sequences are SGHRS and YFSETQ. The CDR3 nucleotides are TGCGCCAGCACCCCATTGACCGGGGAGCTGTTTTTT. This encodes CASTPLTGELFF.

The chain is built from TRBV3-1 (or the pseudogene TRBV3-2) and TRBJ2-2; D gene ambiguous. The CDR3 consists of 15 residues. Trimming cost V 0 bases and J 3 bases, with 8 bases left between them. Germline-derived CDR1 and CDR2 are LGHDT and YNNKEL (reference sequence). The CDR3 DNA is TGTGCCAGCAGCCAAGATATCCGGGACACCGGGGAGCTGTTTTTT. The encoded protein is CASSQDIRDTGELFF.

This clone was counted a single time. This rearrangement joins TRBV19 to TRBJ2-1; 15 bases agree with TRBD2. The CDR3 runs 19 residues. V trimming: 3 bases; J trimming: 4 bases; junction bases outside the gene matches: 10. Per germline, CDR1 LNHDA and CDR2 SQIVND (reference sequence). CDR3 loop: CASSMLGGTSGRKYNEQFF. The CDR3, as DNA: TGTGCCAGTAGTATGTTAGGGGGGACTAGCGGGAGGAAGTACAATGAGCAGTTCTTC.

The chain joins TRBV18 to TRBJ1-1; tentatively, D is TRBD1 (5 bases). There are 14 residues in the CDR3. Germline CDR1 KGHSH, CDR2 LQKENI. Trimming cost V 3 bases and J 1 base, with 9 bases left between them. The DNA of the CDR3 is TGTGCCAGCTCACCCTACCAGGGGAACACTGAAGCTTTCTTT. This translates into CASSPYQGNTEAFF.

The V gene is TRBV7-9, the J gene TRBJ1-2; 7 positions agree with TRBD1. V was clipped by 6 bases and J by 4 bases; unmatched bases: 14. CDR1 is SEHNR, CDR2 FQNEAQ, per germline (reference sequence). CDR3 length: 16 amino acids. The CDR3 DNA sequence: TGTGCCAGCAGAAGAGATAAGGGGGCGCAGGGCTATGGCTACACCTTC. Translation gives CASRRDKGAQGYGYTF.

The rearrangement links TRBV6-5 to TRBJ1-4; D unresolved. Germline assignment: CDR1 MNHEY and CDR2 SVGAGI. The CDR3 has 13 residues. Trimming left V 4 bases short and J 8 bases short, with 11 bases between. CDR3 DNA: TGTGCCAGCAGTTTCAATGGCGGAGAAAAACTGTTTTTT. Its translation is CASSFNGGEKLFF.

This clone was seen a single time. The chain carries TRBV3-1 (or the pseudogene TRBV3-2) and TRBJ2-7; the match to TRBD1 covers 9 bases. Germline V lookup: CDR1 LGHDT, CDR2 YNNKEL (reference sequence). The V segment lost 3 bases and the J segment 2 bases; nucleotides outside the gene matches: 2. CDR3 length: 14 amino acids. The DNA for the CDR3 is TGTGCCAGCAGCCATTGGGACAGGGCCTACGAGCAGTACTTC. Amino acid sequence: CASSHWDRAYEQYF.

This clone was detected once. The V call is TRBV3-1 (or the pseudogene TRBV3-2), the J call TRBJ2-1; possibly TRBD2 for D (6 bases). With 5 bases removed from V and 0 bases from J, the gap between germline ends came to 11 bases. The germline V gene encodes CDR1 LGHDT and CDR2 YNNKEL (reference sequence). The CDR3 contains 15 residues. The CDR3 is CASSWDSSSYNEQFF. CDR3 nucleotides: TGTGCCAGCAGCTGGGACTCGAGCTCCTACAATGAGCAGTTCTTC.

This clone was detected only once. The chain is built from TRBV27 and TRBJ2-7; weak D call: TRBD2 (6 bases). Germline V lookup: CDR1 MNHEY, CDR2 SMNVEV (reference sequence). The CDR3 is 15 amino acids. Trimming took off 3 bases at V and 10 bases at J, with 22 bases between the two ends. CDR3 DNA sequence: TGTGCCAGCAGTTTTGTGGGAGGAGCAGGTAGTGAACAGTACTTC. The encoded protein is CASSFVGGAGSEQYF.

The genes are TRBV2 and TRBJ1-5; D gene uncertain. The V end lost 9 bases, the J end lost 2 bases, and 14 bases lay between the germline ends. Germline V gives CDR1 SNHLY, CDR2 FYNNEI. This CDR3 contains 14 residues. CDR3 amino acids: CARRVRVCNQPQHF. CDR3 DNA sequence: TGTGCCAGGAGGGTCCGGGTATGCAATCAGCCCCAGCATTTT.

This clone showed up just once. The rearrangement links TRBV19 to TRBJ2-1, with 12 bases lining up with TRBD2. This CDR3 is built from 15 residues. Germline V gene lookup returns CDR1 LNHDA and CDR2 SQIVND (reference sequence). Losses at the gene ends were 3 bases for V and 9 bases for J; bases not matched to a gene: 6. CDR3 nucleotides: TGTGCCAGTAGTATTGGACTAGCGGGATTGGGTGAGCAGTTCTTC. Protein: CASSIGLAGLGEQFF.

The table lists this clone with a few counts. V usage is TRBV30 and J usage is TRBJ2-6; a possible D gene is TRBD2 (6 bases). Germline CDR1 GTSNPN, CDR2 SVGIG (reference sequence). V shed 0 bases and J shed 0 bases, with 15 bases lying between them. CDR3 size: 18 residues. The CDR3 DNA reads as TGTGCCTGGAGTGTATCAGGGAGGCGGATCTCTGGGGCCAACGTCCTGACTTTC. This gives the protein CAWSVSGRRISGANVLTF. Using reference TRBV30 and TRBJ2-6 for the parts outside the CDR3, the full variable domain is SQTIHQWPATLVQPVGSPLSLECTVEGTSNPNLYWYRQAAGRGLQLLFYSVGIGQISSEVPQNLSASRPQDRQFILSSKKLLLSDSGFYLCAWSVSGRRISGANVLTFGAGSRLTVL.

The V and J genes are TRBV11-2 and TRBJ1-6; perhaps TRBD1 as D (6 bases). V was cut by 5 bases and J by 7 bases, with 15 bases left in between. The germline V gene encodes CDR1 SGHAT and CDR2 FQNNGV. The CDR3 totals 15 residues. CDR3 region: CASSPAGTLNSPLHF. The DNA of the CDR3 is TGTGCCAGCAGCCCCGCCGGGACATTAAATTCACCCCTCCACTTT.

This rearrangement joins TRBV28 to TRBJ1-2; D may be TRBD1 (6 bases). This CDR3 region has 13 residues. CDR1 and CDR2 (germline): MDHEN, SYDVKM. Trimming removed 6 bases from V and 7 bases from J, with 15 bases in between. The CDR3 region has the DNA TGTGCCAGCAGACAAACAGGGTTGGGTGGCTACACCTTC. Its protein product is CASRQTGLGGYTF.

This clone was seen once. The genes are TRBV7-6 and TRBJ2-3, with no clear D. This CDR3 spans 14 amino acids. Germline loops: CDR1 SGHVS, CDR2 FNYEAQ. V shed 2 bases and J shed 2 bases, with 8 bases lying between them. The CDR3 protein is CASSLLAVTDTQYF. CDR3 DNA: TGTGCCAGCAGCTTACTTGCGGTCACAGATACGCAGTATTTT.

The V and J genes are TRBV16 and TRBJ2-7, with 7 positions matching TRBD1. Trimming at V came to 6 bases and at J to 2 bases, leaving 10 bases not matched to a gene. Germline CDR1 reads KGHSY; CDR2 reads FQNENV. The CDR3 totals 15 residues. The CDR3 bases are TGTGCCAGCAGTCCTGACAGGGCCCCAACCTACGAGCAGTACTTC. Encoded protein: CASSPDRAPTYEQYF. Together with reference TRBV16 and TRBJ2-7, the CDR3 gives the full variable domain: GEEVAQTPKHLVRGEGQKAKLYCAPIKGHSYVFWYQQVLKNEFKFLISFQNENVFDETGMPKERFSAKCLPNSPCSLEIQATKLEDSAVYFCASSPDRAPTYEQYFGPGTRLTVT.

This chain connects TRBV20-1 to TRBJ2-3, with D possibly TRBD2 on 5 matching bases. Trimming pared 3 bases from V and 0 bases from J, leaving 13 bases between. CDR3 length equals 15 residues. Germline V gene sequence: CDR1 DFQATT, CDR2 SNEGSKA (reference sequence). This CDR3 reads CSASFRDPSTDTQYF. The DNA of the CDR3 is TGCAGTGCTAGTTTCCGGGATCCTAGCACAGATACGCAGTATTTT.

The rearrangement links TRBV24-1 to TRBJ2-1; perhaps TRBD1 as D (6 bases). V lost 7 bases and J lost 8, with 20 bases in between. The length of the CDR3 is 15 residues. Germline V gene lookup returns CDR1 KGHDR and CDR2 SFDVKD. The CDR3 region is CATRGAGAGKDEQFF. The CDR3 bases are TGTGCCACCAGGGGGGCCGGGGCAGGGAAAGATGAGCAGTTCTTC.

This clone was found once. The rearrangement joins TRBV3-1 (or the pseudogene TRBV3-2) to TRBJ2-3, with 7 positions matching TRBD1. V lost 5 bases and J lost 3; bases outside the gene matches: 8. CDR1 and CDR2 from the germline V gene are LGHDT and YNNKEL (reference sequence). CDR3 length: 15 residues. The CDR3 DNA sequence: TGTGCCAGCAGCGCCCGACAGGGATTAACAGATACGCAGTATTTT. Translation gives CASSARQGLTDTQYF.

This chain joins TRBV30 and TRBJ1-6; 8 bases are a match to TRBD1. This CDR3 has 15 amino acids. Trimming at V came to 3 bases and at J to 6 bases, leaving 7 bases not matched to a gene. Germline lookup yields CDR1 GTSNPN and CDR2 SVGIG (reference sequence). Here the CDR3 DNA reads TGTGCCTGGAGCGTTCGGACAGGGAGTAATTCACCCCTCCACTTT. Translating it yields CAWSVRTGSNSPLHF.

The chain has TRBV30 and TRBJ1-2; TRBD1 agrees at 10 bases. This CDR3 comprises 15 residues. The trim removed 4 bases at V and 3 bases at J, leaving 8 bases unmatched. Germline V gives CDR1 GTSNPN, CDR2 SVGIG (reference sequence). As DNA, the CDR3 is TGTGCCTGGAACTACGGGACAGGGGCGGACTATGGCTACACCTTC. Its translation is CAWNYGTGADYGYTF.

The chain has TRBV5-4 and TRBJ1-4, with 7 bases aligning to TRBD1. Germline loops: CDR1 SGHNT, CDR2 YYREEE (reference sequence). CDR3 size: 16 residues. The V and J ends lost 4 bases and 5 bases, in that order; junction bases with no gene match: 11. This CDR3 is CASSPKEGASNEKLFF. Here the CDR3 DNA reads TGTGCCAGCAGCCCAAAGGAGGGGGCGTCGAATGAAAAACTGTTTTTT.

This clone was recorded once. The genes are TRBV6-1 and TRBJ2-5; maybe TRBD2 (6 bases). V dropped 4 bases and J dropped 2 bases, with 17 bases sitting between them. Germline V CDR1 and CDR2: MNHNS, SASEGT. The CDR3 is 16 amino acids. The CDR3 here is CASSVWGGATQETQYF. The DNA of the CDR3 is TGTGCCAGCAGTGTTTGGGGCGGGGCTACGCAAGAGACCCAGTACTTC.

The chain's CDR3 is CASSLRLAANTGELFF. The CDR3 DNA reads as TGTGCCAGCAGCCTGAGACTAGCGGCTAACACCGGGGAGCTGTTTTTT. The chain joins TRBV7-6 to TRBJ2-2; 9 bases are a match to TRBD2. This CDR3 is 16 amino acids long. CDR1 and CDR2 from the germline V gene are SGHVS and FNYEAQ. After removal of 5 bases from V and 2 bases from J, the junction contained 6 bases not matched to a gene. The full variable domain, completed using reference TRBV7-6 and TRBJ2-2, is GAGVSQSPRYKVTKRGQDVALRCDPISGHVSLYWYRQALGQGPEFLTYFNYEAQQDKSGLPNDRFSAERPEGSISTLTIQRTEQRDSAMYRCASSLRLAANTGELFFGEGSRLTVL.

The chain joins TRBV6-5 to TRBJ2-3; 9 bases are shared with TRBD2. CDR1 and CDR2 (germline): MNHEY, SVGAGI. The CDR3 runs to 16 residues. The junction had 8 bases not matched to a gene; V was cut back by 0 bases and J by 7 bases. The CDR3, as DNA: TGTGCCAGCAGTTACTCTCGGGCGGGGGGGCTATATACGCAGTATTTT. Translation: CASSYSRAGGLYTQYF.

The V gene is TRBV7-2, the J gene TRBJ1-5, with D unclear. The germline gives CDR1 SGHTA, CDR2 FQGNSA. The CDR3 sequence is 14 residues long. Trimming removed 1 base from V and 9 bases from J, with 13 bases in between. This chain's CDR3 is CASSLGTGDPPQHF. CDR3 DNA sequence: TGTGCCAGCAGCTTAGGCACCGGTGATCCGCCCCAGCATTTT. The whole variable domain, remainder taken from reference TRBV7-2 and TRBJ1-5, is GAGVSQSPSNKVTEKGKDVELRCDPISGHTALYWYRQSLGQGLEFLIYFQGNSAPDKSGLPSDRFSAERTGGSVSTLTIQRTQQEDSAVYLCASSLGTGDPPQHFGDGTRLSIL.

The J gene is TRBJ1-1, the V gene TRBV19; D is unclear. V was shortened by 3 bases and J by 8 bases, with 19 bases between the two germline ends. The germline V gene encodes CDR1 LNHDA and CDR2 SQIVND (reference sequence). This CDR3 has 15 residues. The CDR3 DNA reads TGTGCCAGTAGTATGACACGTGACACCGCGCGCGAAGCTTTCTTT. Its protein is CASSMTRDTAREAFF.

This clone came up once. The rearrangement joins TRBV7-2 to TRBJ2-7; tentative D call: TRBD2 (7 bases). The germline V gene has CDR1 SGHTA and CDR2 FQGNSA. There are 14 residues in the CDR3. Trimming removed 8 bases from V and 2 bases from J, with 16 bases in between. In DNA, the CDR3 is TGTGCCAGCCACCGGGGGGCCAGCACCTACGAGCAGTACTTC. This codes for CASHRGASTYEQYF.

This chain links TRBV7-9 with TRBJ1-5; TRBD1 might be the D (5 bases). The CDR3 sequence is 12 residues long. V dropped 7 bases and J dropped 6 bases, with 10 bases sitting between them. CDR1 and CDR2 from the germline V gene are SEHNR and FQNEAQ (reference sequence). The CDR3 loop reads CASTGGGQPQHF. CDR3 nucleotide sequence: TGTGCCAGCACCGGGGGGGGTCAGCCCCAGCATTTT.

The genes are TRBV7-2 and TRBJ2-3, with 9 bases matching TRBD2. Germline V gene sequence: CDR1 SGHTA, CDR2 FQGNSA. V was pared by 4 bases and J by 3 bases, with 8 bases of the junction left unmatched. This CDR3 region has 16 residues. The CDR3 DNA is TGTGCCAGCAGCTCCCGGACTAGCGTGAAAACAGATACGCAGTATTTT. Translating gives CASSSRTSVKTDTQYF.

The V call is TRBV7-2, the J call TRBJ2-2, with 16 bases that match TRBD2. The CDR3 covers 17 residues. Germline CDR1 and CDR2: SGHTA and FQGNSA. Trimming removed 3 bases from V and 6 bases from J; junction bases left unmatched: 4. CDR3 sequence reads: CASSLGLAGGRPGELFF. The CDR3, as DNA: TGTGCCAGCAGCTTGGGACTAGCGGGAGGGAGGCCCGGGGAGCTGTTTTTT.